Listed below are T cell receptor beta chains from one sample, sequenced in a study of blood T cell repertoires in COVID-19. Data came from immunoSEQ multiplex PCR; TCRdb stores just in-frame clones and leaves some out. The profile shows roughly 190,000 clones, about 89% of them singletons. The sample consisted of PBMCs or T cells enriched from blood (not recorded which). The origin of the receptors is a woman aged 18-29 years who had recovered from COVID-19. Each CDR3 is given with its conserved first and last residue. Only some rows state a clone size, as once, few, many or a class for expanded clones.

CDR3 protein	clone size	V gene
CASSLAKSSSGNTIYF	few	TRBV7-9
CASRPGLSFYGYTF	NA	TRBV5-5
CASSHIPAGATSDEAFF	NA	TRBV3-1/TRBV3-2
CASSLARDDVNEAFF	NA	TRBV5-6
CASATGGHVQPQHF	NA	TRBV6-5
CASSRISTAGYTF	NA	TRBV9
CASSWGRGEQYF	NA	TRBV6-2/TRBV6-3
CASSSPLLSIGHF	NA	TRBV28
CASSHRDINGQPQHF	NA	TRBV23-1
CASSLPGQGTAGNTIYF	few	TRBV7-9
CASSSDRVYGYTF	NA	TRBV5-5
CASTSRGRDNTEAFF	NA	TRBV11-1
CASGVEGSSYEQYF	NA	TRBV2
CASTISGSYPMEQYF	NA	TRBV6-5
CASSGQRGVSSYNEQFF	once	TRBV7-2
CASSLEGFGSYNEQFF	NA	TRBV27
CAIRPLNTYEQYF	NA	TRBV10-3
CASSPDGIRPDTQYF	NA	TRBV7-2
CASSSRGNNEQFF	NA	TRBV7-2
CASSLGLAGGETQYF	NA	TRBV5-1
CASSYTGLAGRDTQYF	NA	TRBV6-5
CASSTRTGTGENEQFF	NA	TRBV27
CAWIDGEMSWTEAFF	NA	TRBV30
CASSLGGGELFF	NA	TRBV5-1
CASSRPGADRGEAFF	NA	TRBV16
CASSEAGVSYEQYF	NA	TRBV6-1
CASSYSGARDEKLFF	NA	TRBV6-5
CASSQSPGQGLDTQYF	NA	TRBV4-1
CASTQKAGLPYEQYF	NA	TRBV27